This TCR beta chain was recorded in a study of human T cells and chemical hapten exposure. The overall study: Donors were sensitized with 2% DPC on the upper inner arm. Patients, a majority of them female, were diagnosed with alopecia areata, totalis or universalis.

Worth noting for this clonotype: No antigen is known for it.

Treatment reported: therapeutic diphenylcyclopropenone sensitization with weekly scalp DPC. General observations from the study: Against controls, expanded TCRs gave rise to significantly more large CDR3 similarity clusters.

It was the library that attached unique molecular identifiers to individual cDNA molecules. TCRdb passed the reads through MiXCR, listing each CDR3 protein once. The top ten hold 3.5% to 4.5% of the sample, which has around 5,300 distinct CDR3 sequences, less than 65% seen once. The source was whole blood, collected before DPC sensitization or 2, 6, or about 24 weeks after (not recorded which). The TCR comes from an adult with alopecia areata. Some clones in this sample may be carry-over from other donors' samples. This table probably holds off-target reads from a library built for another chain.

This chain's CDR3 is CASSLTGGAATEAFF. In DNA form, the CDR3 reads TGTGCCAGCAGCTTAACGGGAGGGGCCGCCACTGAAGCTTTCTTT. The rearrangement links TRBV7-3 to TRBJ1-1, with a weak D call TRBD1 (5 bases). CDR3 length equals 15 residues. V was shortened by 0 bases and J by 4 bases, with 12 bases between the two germline ends. Germline assignment: CDR1 SGHTA and CDR2 FQGTGA.